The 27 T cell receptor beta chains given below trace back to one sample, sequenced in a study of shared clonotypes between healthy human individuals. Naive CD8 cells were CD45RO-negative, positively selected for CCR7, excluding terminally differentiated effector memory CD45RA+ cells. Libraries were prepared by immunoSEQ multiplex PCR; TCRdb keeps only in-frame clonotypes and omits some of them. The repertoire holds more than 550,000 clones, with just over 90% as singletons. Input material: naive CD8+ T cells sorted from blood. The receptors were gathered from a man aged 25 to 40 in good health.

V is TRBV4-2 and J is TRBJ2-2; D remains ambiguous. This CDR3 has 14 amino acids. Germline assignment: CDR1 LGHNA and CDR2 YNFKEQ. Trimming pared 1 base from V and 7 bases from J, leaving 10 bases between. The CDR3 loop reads CASSQVPGGGELFF. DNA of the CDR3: TGTGCCAGCAGCCAAGTTCCGGGCGGCGGGGAGCTGTTTTTT.

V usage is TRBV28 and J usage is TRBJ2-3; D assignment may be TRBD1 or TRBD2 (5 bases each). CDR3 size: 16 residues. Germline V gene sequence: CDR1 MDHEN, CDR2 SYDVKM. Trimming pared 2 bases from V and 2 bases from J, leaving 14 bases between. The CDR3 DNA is TGTGCCAGCAGTTTAAGGTGGGGGTCTCTCACAGATACGCAGTATTTT. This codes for CASSLRWGSLTDTQYF.

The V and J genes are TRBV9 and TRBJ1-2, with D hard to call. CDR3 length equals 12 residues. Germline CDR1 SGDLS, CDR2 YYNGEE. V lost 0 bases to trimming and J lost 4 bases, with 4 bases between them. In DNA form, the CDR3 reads TGTGCCAGCAGCGTAGTTAGCTATGGCTACACCTTC. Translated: CASSVVSYGYTF. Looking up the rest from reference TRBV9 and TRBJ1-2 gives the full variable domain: DSGVTQTPKHLITATGQRVTLRCSPRSGDLSVYWYQQSLDQGLQFLIQYYNGEERAKGNILERFSAQQFPDLHSELNLSSLELGDSALYFCASSVVSYGYTFGSGTRLTVV.

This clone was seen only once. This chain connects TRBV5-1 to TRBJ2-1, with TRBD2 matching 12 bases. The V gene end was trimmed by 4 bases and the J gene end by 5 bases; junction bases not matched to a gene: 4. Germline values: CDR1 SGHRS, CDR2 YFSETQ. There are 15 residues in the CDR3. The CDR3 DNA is TGCGCCAGCAGCCCCGGACTAGCGGGGAACAATGAGCAGTTCTTC. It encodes CASSPGLAGNNEQFF.

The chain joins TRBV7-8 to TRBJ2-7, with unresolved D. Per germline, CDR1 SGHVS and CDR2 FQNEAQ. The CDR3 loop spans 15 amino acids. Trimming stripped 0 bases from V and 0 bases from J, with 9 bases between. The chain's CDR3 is CASSLAPGISYEQYF. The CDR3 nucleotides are TGTGCCAGCAGCTTAGCGCCCGGAATCTCCTACGAGCAGTACTTC.

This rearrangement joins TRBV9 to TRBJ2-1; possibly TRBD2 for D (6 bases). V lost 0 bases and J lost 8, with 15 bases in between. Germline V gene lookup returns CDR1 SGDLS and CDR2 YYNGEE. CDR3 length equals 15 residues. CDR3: CASSVVGFGTDEQFF. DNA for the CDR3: TGTGCCAGCAGCGTAGTGGGGTTTGGGACTGATGAGCAGTTCTTC.

Here the CDR3 DNA reads TGTGCCAGCAGCCCGGCGCTTAACTGGGATGAGCAGTTCTTC. Its protein is CASSPALNWDEQFF. The V gene is TRBV7-9, the J gene TRBJ2-1; D unclear. This CDR3 region has 14 residues. Trimming removed 5 bases at V and 8 bases at J, with 16 bases between. Germline CDR1 is SEHNR and CDR2 is FQNEAQ (reference sequence).

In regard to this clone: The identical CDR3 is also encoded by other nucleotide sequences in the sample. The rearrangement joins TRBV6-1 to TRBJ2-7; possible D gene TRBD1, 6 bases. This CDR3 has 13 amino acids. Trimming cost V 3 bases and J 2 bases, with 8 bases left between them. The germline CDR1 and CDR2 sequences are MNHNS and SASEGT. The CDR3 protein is CASSETGAYEQYF. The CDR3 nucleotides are TGTGCCAGCAGTGAGACAGGTGCCTACGAGCAGTACTTC.

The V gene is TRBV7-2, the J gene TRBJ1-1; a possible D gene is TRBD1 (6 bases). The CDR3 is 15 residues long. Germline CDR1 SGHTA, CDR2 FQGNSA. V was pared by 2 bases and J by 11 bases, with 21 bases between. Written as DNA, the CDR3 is TGTGCCAGCAGCTTAAGCCATCGGGGGGGCGATGGGGCTTTCTTT. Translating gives CASSLSHRGGDGAFF.

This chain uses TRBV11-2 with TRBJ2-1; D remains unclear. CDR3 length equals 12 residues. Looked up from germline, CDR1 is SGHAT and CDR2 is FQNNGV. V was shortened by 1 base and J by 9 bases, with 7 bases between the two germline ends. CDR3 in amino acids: CASSLGSGEQFF. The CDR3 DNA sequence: TGTGCCAGCAGCTTAGGATCTGGTGAGCAGTTCTTC.

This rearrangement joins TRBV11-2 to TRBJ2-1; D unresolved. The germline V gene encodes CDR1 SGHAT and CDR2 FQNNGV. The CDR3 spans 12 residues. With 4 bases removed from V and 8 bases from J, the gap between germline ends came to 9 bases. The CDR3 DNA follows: TGTGCCAGCAGCTCTAGGCCCCATGAGCAGTTCTTC. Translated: CASSSRPHEQFF.

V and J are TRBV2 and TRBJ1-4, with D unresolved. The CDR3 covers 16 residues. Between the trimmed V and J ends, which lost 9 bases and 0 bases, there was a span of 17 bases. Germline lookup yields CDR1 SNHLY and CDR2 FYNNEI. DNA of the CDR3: TGTGCCAGTACTCTCCGGCCACTTGCAACTAATGAAAAACTGTTTTTT. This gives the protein CASTLRPLATNEKLFF.

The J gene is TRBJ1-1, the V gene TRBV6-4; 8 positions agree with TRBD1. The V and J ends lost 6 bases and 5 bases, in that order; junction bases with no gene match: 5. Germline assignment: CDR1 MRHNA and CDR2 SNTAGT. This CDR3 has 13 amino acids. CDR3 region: CASSLQGGTEAFF. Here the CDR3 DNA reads TGTGCCAGCAGCCTACAGGGGGGGACTGAAGCTTTCTTT.

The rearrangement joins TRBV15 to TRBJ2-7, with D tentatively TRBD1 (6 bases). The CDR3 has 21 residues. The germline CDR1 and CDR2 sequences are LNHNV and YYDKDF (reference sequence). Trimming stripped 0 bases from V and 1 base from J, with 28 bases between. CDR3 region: CATSRDERTGRRGPGSYEQYF. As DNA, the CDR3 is TGTGCCACCAGCAGAGATGAGCGTACAGGGAGAAGGGGCCCGGGGTCCTACGAGCAGTACTTC.

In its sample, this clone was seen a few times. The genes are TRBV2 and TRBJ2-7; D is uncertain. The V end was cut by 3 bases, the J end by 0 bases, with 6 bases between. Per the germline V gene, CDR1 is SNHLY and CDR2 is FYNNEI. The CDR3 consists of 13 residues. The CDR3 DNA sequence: TGTGCCAGCAGTGAGGCGGCCTCCTACGAGCAGTACTTC. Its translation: CASSEAASYEQYF.

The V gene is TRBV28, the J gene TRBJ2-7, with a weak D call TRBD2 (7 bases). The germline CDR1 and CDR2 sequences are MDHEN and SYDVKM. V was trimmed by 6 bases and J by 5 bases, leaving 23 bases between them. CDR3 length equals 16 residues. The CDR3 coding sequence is TGTGCCAGCAGGCCGAGGACGGGGGGCCCTTGGCACGAGCAGTACTTC. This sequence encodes CASRPRTGGPWHEQYF.

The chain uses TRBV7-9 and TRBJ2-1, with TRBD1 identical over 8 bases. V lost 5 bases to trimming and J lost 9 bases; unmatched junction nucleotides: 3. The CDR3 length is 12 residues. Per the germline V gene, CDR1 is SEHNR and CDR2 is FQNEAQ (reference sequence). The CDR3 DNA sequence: TGTGCCAGCAGCAGGACAGGGTTTGAGCAGTTCTTC. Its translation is CASSRTGFEQFF.

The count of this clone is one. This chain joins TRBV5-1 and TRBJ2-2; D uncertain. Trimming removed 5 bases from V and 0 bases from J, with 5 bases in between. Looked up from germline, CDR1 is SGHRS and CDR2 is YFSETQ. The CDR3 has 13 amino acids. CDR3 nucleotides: TGCGCCAGCAGAAACACGAACACCGGGGAGCTGTTTTTT. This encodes CASRNTNTGELFF.

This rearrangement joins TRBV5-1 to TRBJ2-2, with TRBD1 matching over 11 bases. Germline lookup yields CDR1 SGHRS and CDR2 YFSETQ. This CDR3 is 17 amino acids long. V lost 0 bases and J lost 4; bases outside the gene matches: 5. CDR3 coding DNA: TGCGCCAGCAGCTTGGTTGGACAGGGGGCGCTCACCGGGGAGCTGTTTTTT. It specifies CASSLVGQGALTGELFF.

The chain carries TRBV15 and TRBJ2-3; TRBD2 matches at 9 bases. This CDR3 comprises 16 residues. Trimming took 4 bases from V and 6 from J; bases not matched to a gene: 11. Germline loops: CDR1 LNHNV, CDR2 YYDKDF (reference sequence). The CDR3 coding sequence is TGTGCCACCAGCACGGGACTAGCAGTGTGGGGGGATACGCAGTATTTT. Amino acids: CATSTGLAVWGDTQYF.

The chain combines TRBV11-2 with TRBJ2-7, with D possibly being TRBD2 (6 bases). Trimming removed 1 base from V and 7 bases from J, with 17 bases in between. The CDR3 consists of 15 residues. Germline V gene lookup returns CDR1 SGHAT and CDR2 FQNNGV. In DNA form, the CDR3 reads TGTGCCAGCAGCTTAGGGCCGGGAGCGGTGGATGAGCAGTACTTC. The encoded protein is CASSLGPGAVDEQYF.

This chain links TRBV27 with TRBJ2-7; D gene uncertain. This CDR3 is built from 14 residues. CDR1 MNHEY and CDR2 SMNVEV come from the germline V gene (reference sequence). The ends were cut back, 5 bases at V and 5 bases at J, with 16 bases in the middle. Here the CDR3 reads CASSLVFRLNEQYF. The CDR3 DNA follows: TGTGCCAGCAGTCTAGTTTTTAGGCTCAACGAGCAGTACTTC.

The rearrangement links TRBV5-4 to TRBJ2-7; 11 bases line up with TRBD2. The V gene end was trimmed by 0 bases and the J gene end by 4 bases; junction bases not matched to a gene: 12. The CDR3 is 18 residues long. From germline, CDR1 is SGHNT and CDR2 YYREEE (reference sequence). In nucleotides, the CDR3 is TGTGCCAGCAGCTTGGGACCGGGACTAGCGGATCTAAATTACGAGCAGTACTTC. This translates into CASSLGPGLADLNYEQYF. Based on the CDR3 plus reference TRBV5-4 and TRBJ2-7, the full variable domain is ETGVTQSPTHLIKTRGQQVTLRCSSQSGHNTVSWYQQALGQGPQFIFQYYREEENGRGNFPPRFSGLQFPNYSSELNVNALELDDSALYLCASSLGPGLADLNYEQYFGPGTRLTVT.

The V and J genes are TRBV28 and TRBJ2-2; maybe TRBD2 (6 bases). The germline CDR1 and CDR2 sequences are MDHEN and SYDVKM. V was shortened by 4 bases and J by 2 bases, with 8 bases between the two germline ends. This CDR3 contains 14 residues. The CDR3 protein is CASSWDFNTGELFF. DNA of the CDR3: TGTGCCAGCAGTTGGGACTTCAACACCGGGGAGCTGTTTTTT.

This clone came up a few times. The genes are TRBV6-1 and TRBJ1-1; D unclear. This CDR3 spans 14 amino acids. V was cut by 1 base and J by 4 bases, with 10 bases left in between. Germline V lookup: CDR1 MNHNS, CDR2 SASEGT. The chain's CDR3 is CASSEGSFVTEAFF. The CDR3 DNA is TGTGCCAGCAGTGAAGGTTCGTTCGTCACTGAAGCTTTCTTT.

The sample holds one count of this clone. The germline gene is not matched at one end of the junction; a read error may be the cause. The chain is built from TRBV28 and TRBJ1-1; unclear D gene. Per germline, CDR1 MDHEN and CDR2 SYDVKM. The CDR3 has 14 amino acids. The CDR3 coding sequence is TGTGCCAGCAGTTTTTGGACTTCGAACGCTGAAGCTTTCTTT. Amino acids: CASSFWTSNAEAFF.

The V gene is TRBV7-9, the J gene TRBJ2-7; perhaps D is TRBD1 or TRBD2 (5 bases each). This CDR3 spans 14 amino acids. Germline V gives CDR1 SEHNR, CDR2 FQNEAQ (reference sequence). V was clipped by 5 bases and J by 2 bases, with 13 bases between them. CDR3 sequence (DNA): TGTGCCAGCAGCCACCCAGTGGGACCCTACGAGCAGTACTTC. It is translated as CASSHPVGPYEQYF.